Listed below are T cell receptor beta chains from one sample, sequenced in a study of blood T cells in healthy people across ages. TCRdb fed the 5' RACE reads into MiXCR, producing one record per CDR3 protein. Here the sample spans about 720,000 distinct CDR3 sequences, 20% to 25% being singletons. The same sample was also studied in work on T cells of mothers and their children.

The sequencing sample was made of blood. These TCRs come from a boy between 10 and 17 years old in good health. Each CDR3 is given with its conserved first and last residue. D genes are given only for firm matches. Rows give clone size only sometimes, using once, few, many, or a class for an expanded clone.

TRBJ2-5,-,many,TRBV20-1,TGCAGTGCTAGAGATGGGGGGACTCAAGAGACCCAGTACTTC,CSARDGGTQETQYF
TRBJ1-2,-,few,TRBV15,TGTGCCACCAGCAGAGGTGGTTCGGGGGACTATGGCTACACCTTC,CATSRGGSGDYGYTF
TRBJ2-2,-,few,TRBV12-3/TRBV12-4,TGTGCCAGCAGTCCGTACTATATCGGAACGAACACCGGGGAGCTGTTTTTT,CASSPYYIGTNTGELFF
TRBJ1-3,TRBD1,few,TRBV7-8,TGTGCCAGCAGCTTAGCTACGACAGGGATCGTTGGAAACACCATATATTTT,CASSLATTGIVGNTIYF
TRBJ2-5,-,few,TRBV9,TGTGCCAGCAGCGTAGGGAGCATCGGGGAGACCCAGTACTTC,CASSVGSIGETQYF
TRBJ2-1,-,-,TRBV6-2/TRBV6-3,TGTGCCAGCACGGCCGGAAGCTCCTACAATGAGCAGTTCTTC,CASTAGSSYNEQFF
TRBJ2-1,TRBD2,-,TRBV7-3,TGTGCCAGCAGCAACGGGGGGTCCTACAATGAGCAGTTCTTC,CASSNGGSYNEQFF
TRBJ2-7,-,-,TRBV7-9,TGTGCCAGCAGCCCCGAGCCCTACGAGCAGTACTTC,CASSPEPYEQYF
TRBJ2-4,-,few,TRBV7-2,TGTGCCAGCAGCTTAATGGACTTAGCCAAAAACATTCAGTACTTC,CASSLMDLAKNIQYF
TRBJ1-2,-,-,TRBV4-1,TGCGCCAGCAGCCAAGGGTGGGTTCACTATGGCTACACCTTC,CASSQGWVHYGYTF
TRBJ2-7,TRBD2,few,TRBV7-6,TGTGCCAGCAGCCCACAGCGGGGGAACTCCTACGAGCAGTACTTC,CASSPQRGNSYEQYF
TRBJ2-3,-,-,TRBV4-3,TGCGCCAGCAGCCAAGATATAGGGGAAGGTCGAGATACGCAGTATTTT,CASSQDIGEGRDTQYF
TRBJ1-6,-,few,TRBV28,TGTGCCAGCAGTGGCGGACAGTCTTATAATTCACCCCTCCACTTT,CASSGGQSYNSPLHF
TRBJ1-1,-,few,TRBV7-2,TGTGCCAGCAGCTTAGGGGGTTCTGAAACTTTCTTT,CASSLGGSETFF
TRBJ2-4,TRBD2,few,TRBV20-1,TGCAGTGCTAGAGATAGCGGGGGGGCCATCGGAAACATTCAGTACTTC,CSARDSGGAIGNIQYF
TRBJ1-1,-,-,TRBV7-9,TGTGCCAGCAGCCTAATACCGAGCACTGAAGCTTTCTTT,CASSLIPSTEAFF
TRBJ2-5,-,-,TRBV12-3/TRBV12-4,TGTGCCAGCAGTTTAGGACTCAGGGATGGGGAGACCCAGTACTTC,CASSLGLRDGETQYF
TRBJ2-5,-,few,TRBV7-2,TGTGCCAGCAGCTTAGTGGGATTGGTGGGGGGCCAAGAGACCCAGTACTTC,CASSLVGLVGGQETQYF
TRBJ2-7,-,-,TRBV28,TGTGCCAGCAGTTTTGGCGCAGAGAGCTCCTACGAGCAGTACTTC,CASSFGAESSYEQYF
TRBJ1-1,-,-,TRBV2,TGTGCCAGCAGAATTGGTCCTTACACTGAAGCTTTCTTT,CASRIGPYTEAFF
TRBJ2-1,TRBD2,-,TRBV20-1,TGCAGTGCTAGAGGAGCGGGGCACCCAATCAATGAGCAGTTCTTC,CSARGAGHPINEQFF
TRBJ1-1,-,-,TRBV7-2,TGTGCCAGCAGCTTAGACCCAACCCGTGAAGCTTTCTTT,CASSLDPTREAFF
TRBJ2-3,-,-,TRBV30,TGTGCCTTTGAGTGGGGGAGTCTCACAGATACGCAGTATTTT,CAFEWGSLTDTQYF
TRBJ2-7,-,-,TRBV7-9,TGTGCCAGCAGCCCTAGACCCGGAACCTACGAGCAGTACTTC,CASSPRPGTYEQYF
TRBJ2-7,-,-,TRBV5-1,TGCGCCAGCAGCTTGGGGCTACAGAAAACGAGCTCCTACGAGCAGTACTTC,CASSLGLQKTSSYEQYF
TRBJ1-4,-,few,TRBV11-2,TGTGCCAGCAGCTTAGTTGGTGTTGGGGCGACTAATGAAAAACTGTTTTTT,CASSLVGVGATNEKLFF